Each of the 10 T cell receptor beta chains below was sequenced from the same sample in a study of blood T cell repertoires in COVID-19 (dated by TCRdb to about 2020). The library was made by the immunoSEQ multiplex PCR assay. TCRdb mirrors the immuneACCESS table, restricted to in-frame sequences. Some clones are absent from its copies; in checked studies, under half trace to an unresolved V gene, and the reason for the others is unknown. Recorded for this sample are 88,000 or so clones; approximately 86% of them occurred a single time. The ten biggest clones cover less than 8.5% of the sample. Sequencing was performed on peripheral blood. The origin of the receptors is a man aged 55 to 70 with acute or convalescent COVID-19.

This clone was counted a few times. CDR3 DNA sequence: TGTGCCAGCAGTGAAGTCATGGGACAGAGCTATAATTCACCCCTCCACTTT. It yields the protein CASSEVMGQSYNSPLHF. The V and J genes are TRBV2 and TRBJ1-6, with 7 positions matching TRBD1. V shed 1 base, J shed 3 bases, and the junction held 6 bases outside the gene matches. This CDR3 contains 17 residues. Per the germline V gene, CDR1 is SNHLY and CDR2 is FYNNEI.

V is TRBV12-3 or TRBV12-4 and J is TRBJ1-3; TRBD1 is a possible D gene (6 bases). The germline V and J ends were trimmed by 6 bases and 2 bases, with 8 bases remaining between them. The CDR3 is 13 residues long. The chain's CDR3 is CASRSGAGNTIYF. The CDR3 bases are TGTGCCAGCAGGTCAGGGGCTGGAAACACCATATATTTT.

This chain connects TRBV28 to TRBJ1-1, with 8 bases matching TRBD1. This CDR3 is built from 15 residues. Per the germline V gene, CDR1 is MDHEN and CDR2 is SYDVKM. After removal of 3 bases from V and 5 bases from J, the junction contained 8 bases not matched to a gene. The CDR3 bases are TGTGCCAGCAGTTTGGTAGGACAGGGAGAGACTGAAGCTTTCTTT. Its translation: CASSLVGQGETEAFF.

The genes are TRBV7-8 and TRBJ1-1; 10 nucleotides line up with TRBD1. The V and J ends lost 0 bases and 8 bases, in that order; junction bases with no gene match: 6. The V gene's germline CDR1 is SGHVS and CDR2 FQNEAQ. This CDR3 spans 15 amino acids. CDR3 in amino acids: CASSLAWTGGSEAFF. The CDR3 region has the DNA TGTGCCAGCAGCTTAGCCTGGACAGGGGGATCCGAAGCTTTCTTT. Together with reference TRBV7-8 and TRBJ1-1, the CDR3 gives the full variable domain: GAGVSQSPRYKVAKRGQDVALRCDPISGHVSLFWYQQALGQGPEFLTYFQNEAQLDKSGLPSDRFFAERPEGSVSTLKIQRTQQEDSAVYLCASSLAWTGGSEAFFGQGTRLTVV.

The table lists this clone with a few counts. This chain links TRBV12-5 with TRBJ1-1; D unresolved. The germline V gene encodes CDR1 LGHNT and CDR2 FRNRAP. V was pared by 1 base and J by 1 base, with 7 bases between. The CDR3 loop spans 14 amino acids. Here the CDR3 reads CASGLEPGNTEAFF. The CDR3 coding sequence is TGTGCTAGTGGTTTGGAACCAGGGAACACTGAAGCTTTCTTT.

CDR3 in amino acids: CASSREQGRAKNIQYF. The DNA of the CDR3 is TGCGCCAGCAGCAGGGAACAGGGTCGGGCCAAAAACATTCAGTACTTC. The J gene is TRBJ2-4, the V gene TRBV5-1; D possibly corresponds to TRBD1 (6 bases). Trimming left V 4 bases short and J 1 base short, with 15 bases between. In germline, CDR1 is SGHRS, CDR2 YFSETQ. The CDR3 runs to 16 residues.

The rearrangement joins TRBV14 to TRBJ2-7; tentative D call: TRBD1 (5 bases). This CDR3 has 12 amino acids. Germline values: CDR1 SGHDN, CDR2 FVKESK. V shed 4 bases and J shed 4 bases, with 8 bases lying between them. CDR3 bases: TGTGCCAGCAGCCCCCAGGGTTACGAGCAGTACTTC. Protein sequence: CASSPQGYEQYF. The whole variable domain, filled in from reference TRBV14 and TRBJ2-7, reads EAGVTQFPSHSVIEKGQTVTLRCDPISGHDNLYWYRRVMGKEIKFLLHFVKESKQDESGMPNNRFLAERTGGTYSTLKVQPAELEDSGVYFCASSPQGYEQYFGPGTRLTVT.

The V and J genes are TRBV29-1 and TRBJ2-1, with 10 nucleotides matching TRBD1. V shed 7 bases, J shed 8 bases, and the junction held 17 bases outside the gene matches. The CDR3 consists of 16 residues. Germline V CDR1 and CDR2: SQVTM, ANQGSEA. The CDR3 loop is CSATIGPGQGMHEQFF. The CDR3 nucleotides are TGCAGCGCTACGATCGGACCGGGACAGGGGATGCATGAGCAGTTCTTC.

The chain couples TRBV18 to TRBJ2-7; 9 bases match TRBD1. The CDR3 totals 15 residues. V lost 0 bases and J lost 3; bases outside the gene matches: 3. Germline CDR1 is KGHSH and CDR2 is LQKENI. CDR3 sequence: CASSPPGQGIYEQYF. The DNA of the CDR3 is TGTGCCAGCTCACCACCGGGACAGGGAATCTACGAGCAGTACTTC.

This clone was seen more than once but under ten times. The chain carries TRBV19 and TRBJ1-3, with 9 nucleotides matching TRBD1. J lost 2 bases, V lost 6 bases, and 2 bases had no gene match. Germline assignment: CDR1 LNHDA and CDR2 SQIVND (reference sequence). The CDR3 is 14 residues long. The CDR3 reads CASRRTGAGNTIYF. The CDR3 DNA follows: TGTGCCAGTAGGCGGACAGGGGCTGGAAACACCATATATTTT.